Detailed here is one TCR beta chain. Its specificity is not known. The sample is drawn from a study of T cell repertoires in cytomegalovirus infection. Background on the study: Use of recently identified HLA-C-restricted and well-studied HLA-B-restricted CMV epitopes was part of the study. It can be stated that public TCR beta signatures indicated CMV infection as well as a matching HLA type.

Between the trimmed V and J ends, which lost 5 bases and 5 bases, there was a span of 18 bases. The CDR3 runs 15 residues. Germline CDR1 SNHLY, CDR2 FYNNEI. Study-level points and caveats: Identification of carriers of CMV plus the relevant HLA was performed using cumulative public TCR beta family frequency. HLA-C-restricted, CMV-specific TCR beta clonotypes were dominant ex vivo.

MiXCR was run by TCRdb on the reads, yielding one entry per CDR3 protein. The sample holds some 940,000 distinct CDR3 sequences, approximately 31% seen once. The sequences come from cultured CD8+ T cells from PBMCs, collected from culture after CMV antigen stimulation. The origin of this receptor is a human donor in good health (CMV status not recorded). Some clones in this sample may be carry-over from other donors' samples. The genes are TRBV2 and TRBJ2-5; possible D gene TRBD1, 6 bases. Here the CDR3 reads CASSPNYRESETQYF. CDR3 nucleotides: TGTGCCAGCAGTCCTAACTACAGGGAATCGGAGACCCAGTACTTC.